This T cell receptor (beta chain) stems from a study of blood T cell repertoires in COVID-19 (dated by TCRdb to the early 2020s). In the study overall: Collaborator samples came from the United States, Italy and Spain and covered acute and convalescent phases of COVID-19. The material from the prospective study consisted of cDNA or gDNA derived from T cells, B-cell-depleted T cells, or PBMCs. Subjects who had been exposed to COVID-19, were actively infected with it, or had recovered from it provided the deeply sampled blood TCRbeta repertoires that made up the dataset. The repertoires were made available in a free public database intended to serve as a resource for research on the immune response to SARS-CoV-2. Samples were obtained from the ongoing ImmuneRACE study (first 160 participants) and from 1,254 subjects provided by 6 global collaborators. A de-identified subject ID, COVID-19 status, age in years and sex were almost always included in the sample metadata. Where HLA class I and class II types were available, the types were taken from metadata supplied by the sample provider, not from assay-based typing. Here is what the overall study found, with its caveats: How much clinical and demographic metadata was included differed by source and by participant, and the metadata was provided uncurated.

CDR1 and CDR2 are drawn from the germline V gene (reference sequence): LNHDA, SQIVND. From cysteine to phenylalanine, the CDR3 is 16 amino acids long. Only CDR3 DNA remains: 48 bases, in frame from the first base. V ends up 4 bases short and J 2 bases short, with an unmatched junction base count of 8. TCRbeta CDR3 regions were amplified from genomic DNA by means of the immunoSEQ Assay, a bias-controlled multiplex PCR. The study's own analysis went as follows. Within the assay, amplification of reference gene primers was used to estimate how many nucleated cells each sample contained. To quantify the absolute abundance of each unique TCRbeta CDR3 rearrangement, sequence reads were collapsed and filtered. Productive Simpson clonality was computed per sample as the square root of Simpson's diversity index over productive rearrangements. TCRdb re-hosts the immuneACCESS table, in-frame sequences only. Its copies lack some clones; in the studies checked, an unresolved V gene accounts for under half of them, and the cause for the rest is not known. V and J calls and clone size are given by that table; D and trimming were obtained from the DNA. Present in this sample are about 51,000 clones, approximately 90% of which were seen just once. The ten largest account for more than 3% of the sample.

The collaborating institutions used their own protocols to collect whole blood in K2EDTA tubes. Collaborator samples were shipped for TCRbeta analysis as frozen whole blood, isolated PBMCs, or DNA extracted from either sample type. Points on this clone: It lacks a known antigen. Base-call qualities are not available, and no considerably larger clone is one nucleotide away.

The source is a man aged 50 to 59 with acute or convalescent COVID-19. This chain joins TRBV19 to TRBJ2-3; TRBD2 aligns with 8 central bases. The sequenced sample consisted of peripheral blood. The DNA sequence reads TGTGCCAGTAGTACCGTAGCGGGACTAAACACAGATACGCAGTATTTT. The resulting protein is CASSTVAGLNTDTQYF.